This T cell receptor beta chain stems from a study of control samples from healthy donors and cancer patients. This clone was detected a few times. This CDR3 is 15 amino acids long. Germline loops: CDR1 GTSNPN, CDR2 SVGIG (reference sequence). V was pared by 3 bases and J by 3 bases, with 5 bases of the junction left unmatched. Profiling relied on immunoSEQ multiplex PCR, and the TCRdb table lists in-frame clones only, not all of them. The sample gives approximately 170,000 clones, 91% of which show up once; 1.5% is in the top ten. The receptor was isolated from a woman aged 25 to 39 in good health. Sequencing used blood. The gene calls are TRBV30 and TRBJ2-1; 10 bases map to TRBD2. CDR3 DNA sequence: TGTGCCTGGAGCCCCCTAGCGGGAGTCTACAATGAGCAGTTCTTC. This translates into CAWSPLAGVYNEQFF.